The source of this T cell receptor (beta chain) is a study of Graves' ophthalmopathy and Graves' hyperthyroidism. Findings and caveats of the study: Stable hyperthyroidism and ophthalmopathy were told apart by a 13-signature model, which achieved about 88% sensitivity and approximately 81% specificity. Among expanded thyroid clonotypes above 0.001 frequency, most also occurred in blood.

The authors amplified TCR beta CDR3 regions from RNA transcripts. First-round RT-PCR relied on HTBI primers, and a second-round multiplex PCR came next. Each CDR3 protein gets one entry after TCRdb re-called the multiplex PCR reads with MiXCR. The sample lists a few hundred thousand distinct CDR3 sequences; around 18% were seen once. On this clonotype: Its specificity is unknown.

This clonotype was sampled from a woman under 30 with Graves' ophthalmopathy. Sequencing was carried out using peripheral blood.

The CDR3 spells CASSLAGGRHEQYF. In nucleotides, the CDR3 is TGTGCCAGCAGTCTAGCGGGAGGGCGGCACGAGCAGTACTTC. The V and J genes are TRBV6-2 or TRBV6-3 and TRBJ2-7, with TRBD2 matching 12 bases. The CDR3 is made up of 14 amino acids. J lost 5 bases, V lost 5 bases, and 4 bases had no gene match. CDR1 and CDR2 from the germline V gene are MNHEY and SVGEGT.